This section outlines one TCR beta chain sequence together with its context. Measured with immunoSEQ multiplex PCR; TCRdb has only the in-frame clones, and not every one. The table includes over 350,000 clones, 75% to 90% detected once. This record belongs to a study of blood T cell repertoires in COVID-19. Study overall: Samples came from the United States, Italy and Spain, spanning acute and convalescent COVID-19. Sample material is recorded as cDNA or gDNA derived from T cells, B-cell-depleted T cells, or PBMCs.

V gave up 2 bases and J gave up 1 base, with 8 bases separating them. CDR1 and CDR2 from the germline V gene are KGHSH and LQKENI. The CDR3 sequence is 15 residues long. V is TRBV18 and J is TRBJ2-2; no firm D call. The sample taken for sequencing was peripheral blood. This sequence originates from a woman aged 30 to 39 with acute or convalescent COVID-19. The CDR3 reads CASSPDGGNTGELFF. CDR3 in DNA: TGTGCCAGCTCACCAGATGGCGGGAACACCGGGGAGCTGTTTTTT.